A selection of T cell receptor beta chains follows, all from one sample in a study of cytomegalovirus exposure and HLA in healthy donors. Repertoires were generated with immunoSEQ multiplex PCR, while TCRdb's copy carries only in-frame clones and drops some. The sample records about 120,000 clones, roughly 90% being singletons. Sequencing used PBMCs. These TCRs come from a woman in her late teens or twenties in good health and CMV-seropositive. Each CDR3 is given with its conserved first and last residue. D genes are given only for firm matches. Clone size is given for some rows only: seen once, a few or many times, or a class if the clone is expanded.

clone_size j_call v_call d_call cdr3_nt cdr3_aa
- TRBJ1-5 TRBV6-6 - TGTGCCAGCTCACAGCCCCAGCATTTT CASSQPQHF
- TRBJ1-4 TRBV15 TRBD1 TGTGCCACCAGCAGACAGGGGGCGCTGGAGGAAAAACTGTTTTTT CATSRQGALEEKLFF
- TRBJ2-3 TRBV2 TRBD1 TGTGCCAGCAGTGTAGAGACAGGGAACACAGATACGCAGTATTTT CASSVETGNTDTQYF
- TRBJ1-1 TRBV14 TRBD1 TGTGCCAGCAGCCCACGGACAGGGGTTAAAGCCTGGACTGAAGCTTTCTTT CASSPRTGVKAWTEAFF
- TRBJ2-3 TRBV6-1 TRBD2 TGTGCCAGCAGTGAAGTGCCTACGGCTAGCGGTACAGATACGCAGTATTTT CASSEVPTASGTDTQYF
few TRBJ2-7 TRBV30 TRBD1 TGTGCCTGGGGACCGGGACAGGGCCACGAGCAGTACTTC CAWGPGQGHEQYF
- TRBJ1-2 TRBV5-1 - TGCGCCAGCAGCCTGGGTATGTCACAGGGTAATGGCTACACCTTC CASSLGMSQGNGYTF
- TRBJ2-5 TRBV2 - TGTGCCCACGGCCCCGACAGACTCGAGACCCAGTACTTC CAHGPDRLETQYF
- TRBJ1-1 TRBV6-5 - TGTGCCAGCAGAGTACAGGGAGCCACTGAAGCTTTCTTT CASRVQGATEAFF
once TRBJ2-7 TRBV7-9 TRBD1 TGTGCCAGCAGACCGACAGGGGGCTCCTACGAGCAGTACTTC CASRPTGGSYEQYF
- TRBJ1-5 TRBV7-9 TRBD1 TGTGCCAGCAGCTTAGCCCATCCGAGACAGGGTGAACAGCCCCAGCATTTT CASSLAHPRQGEQPQHF
once TRBJ2-7 TRBV27 TRBD2 TGTGCCAGCAGTTTCCGCAGACTAGCGGGAAGGGACGAGCAGTACTTC CASSFRRLAGRDEQYF
- TRBJ2-1 TRBV5-1 TRBD2 TGCGCCAGCAGTCATAGCGGGGCCGGATCCTACAATGAGCAGTTCTTC CASSHSGAGSYNEQFF
- TRBJ2-3 TRBV6-5 TRBD2 TGTGCCAGCAGAGGGACCGCTAGCGGAGATACGCAGTATTTT CASRGTASGDTQYF
- TRBJ1-6 TRBV4-2 - TGTGCCAGCAGCCAAGTATCCGTAAGGGCAGGGCGGAGTTCACCCCTCCACTTT CASSQVSVRAGRSSPLHF
once TRBJ1-2 TRBV2 - TGTGCCAGCCAGACTCAGAGTTTCTATGGCTACACCTTC CASQTQSFYGYTF
- TRBJ1-5 TRBV6-1 - TGTGCCAGCAGTGAATCACCAGGTCGTCAGCCCCAGCATTTT CASSESPGRQPQHF
- TRBJ1-1 TRBV6-1 TRBD1 TGTGCCAGCAGTCGACAGGGTGGGACTGAAGCTTTCTTT CASSRQGGTEAFF
- TRBJ2-1 TRBV6-1 TRBD1 TGTGCCAGCAGTGAAGCGACGGACAGGGGCAGATGGAATGAGCAGTTCTTC CASSEATDRGRWNEQFF
- TRBJ1-2 TRBV19 TRBD1 TGTGCCAGTAGTCGAAGAATGGGGACAGGGGATTACTATGGCTACACCTTC CASSRRMGTGDYYGYTF
- TRBJ2-2 TRBV4-2 - TGTGCCAGCAGCCAAGATCATAGAGCGGTCGCCGGGGAGCTGTTTTTT CASSQDHRAVAGELFF
- TRBJ1-2 TRBV14 - TGTGCCAGCAGCCAAGCGGGGGTACGGCACATCGGGAGCTATGGCTACACCTTC CASSQAGVRHIGSYGYTF
- TRBJ1-5 TRBV19 - TGTGCCAGTATCTCTGTGGCAGGGAATCAGCCCCAGCATTTT CASISVAGNQPQHF
- TRBJ1-4 TRBV7-6 - TGTGCCAGCAGCTTAGAAATCGCGGTCCTTAATGAAAAACTGTTTTTT CASSLEIAVLNEKLFF
- TRBJ1-1 TRBV19 TRBD1 TGTGCCAGTAGTAAGGGGGCCGTGACAGGGTTGGGAACTGAAGCTTTCTTT CASSKGAVTGLGTEAFF
- TRBJ2-3 TRBV14 TRBD1 TGTGCCAGCAGCCTCACGCAGGGGGCAGATACGCAGTATTTT CASSLTQGADTQYF
- TRBJ1-5 TRBV19 TRBD1 TGTGCCAGTAGTACACCGGGACAGGTAAACAATCAGCCCCAGCATTTT CASSTPGQVNNQPQHF
- TRBJ2-5 TRBV9 TRBD2 TGTGCCAGCAGCGTAGGTCCTAGCGGGGGAGAGACCCAGTACTTC CASSVGPSGGETQYF
- TRBJ2-1 TRBV27 - TGTGCCAGCAGTTTGTACCGACCCCGGGAGAAGCAGTTCTTC CASSLYRPREKQFF
few TRBJ2-5 TRBV6-6 - TGTGCCAGCACCAGGAACCTGGAGACCCAGTACTTC CASTRNLETQYF
- TRBJ2-1 TRBV7-2 TRBD2 TGTGCCAGCAGCTTAGGGTCCGGGGGGTACTCCATCTCCTACAATGAGCAGTTCTTC CASSLGSGGYSISYNEQFF
many TRBJ1-2 TRBV7-2 - TGTGCCAGCAGCCCAGGGGATGAGGGCGGCTACACCTTC CASSPGDEGGYTF
- TRBJ1-1 TRBV28 - TGTGCCAGCAGGGTTTCCTACTTGAACACTGAAGCTTTCTTT CASRVSYLNTEAFF
- TRBJ1-5 TRBV6-5 - TGTGCCAGCAGTCAGGGATCGCGCAATCAGCCCCAGCATTTT CASSQGSRNQPQHF
once TRBJ2-5 TRBV5-4 TRBD2 TGTGCCAGCAGCTTGGGAAGCGGGGGGGCGGGGGAGACCCAGTACTTC CASSLGSGGAGETQYF
- TRBJ1-2 TRBV25-1 - TGTGCCAGCAGTCCCGGGGGGACGGGGTCATACACCTATGGCTACACCTTC CASSPGGTGSYTYGYTF
- TRBJ1-2 TRBV30 - TGTGCCTGGAGTGTACTGGACATGAACTATGGCTACACCTTC CAWSVLDMNYGYTF
- TRBJ2-2 TRBV2 - TGTGCCAGCATGCGAGAGCTCCGGGTCGGGGAGCTGTTTTTT CASMRELRVGELFF
- TRBJ1-5 TRBV29-1 - TGCAGCGTTGGATCAGGGATCGGTCAGCCCCAGCATTTT CSVGSGIGQPQHF
few TRBJ1-5 TRBV19 TRBD1 TGTGCCAGTAGTAACCTGGGACAGGGAACAGGTATACGCAATCAGCCCCAGCATTTT CASSNLGQGTGIRNQPQHF
- TRBJ1-3 TRBV6-5 - TGTGCCAGCAGTTTTAAGGGGTTCGCCATATATTTT CASSFKGFAIYF
- TRBJ1-4 TRBV10-3 - TGTGCCATCAGTGCAGGGTATGGTGAAAAACTGTTTTTT CAISAGYGEKLFF
- TRBJ1-2 TRBV20-1 - TGCAGTGCTAGAGCCCCCGGGGGCTACACCTTC CSARAPGGYTF
- TRBJ1-4 TRBV14 TRBD1 TGTGCCAGCAGCCAAGAGACAACCGGGACAGGGGGCTTTAAGGAAAAACTGTTTTTT CASSQETTGTGGFKEKLFF
- TRBJ2-7 TRBV9 - TGTGCCAGCAGCGTAGCGGGGGGCCCTAACGAGCAGTACTTC CASSVAGGPNEQYF
- TRBJ2-1 TRBV29-1 - TGCAGCGTTGAACTGGCACGGAGCTACAATGAGCAGTTCTTC CSVELARSYNEQFF
few TRBJ1-3 TRBV5-4 TRBD1 TGTGCCAGCAGCTTGAAGGGGGCTGCTGGAAACACCATATATTTT CASSLKGAAGNTIYF
- TRBJ1-2 TRBV10-3 TRBD1 TGTGCCATCGGAGGACAGGGCCATGGCTACACCTTC CAIGGQGHGYTF
- TRBJ2-2 TRBV19 - TGTGCCAGTAGCCTGGCGGGCAGACCGAACACCGGGGAGCTGTTTTTT CASSLAGRPNTGELFF
- TRBJ2-1 TRBV6-5 TRBD2 TGTGCCAGCAGGAGGGGCGGGGGGGTGAATGAGCAGTTCTTC CASRRGGGVNEQFF